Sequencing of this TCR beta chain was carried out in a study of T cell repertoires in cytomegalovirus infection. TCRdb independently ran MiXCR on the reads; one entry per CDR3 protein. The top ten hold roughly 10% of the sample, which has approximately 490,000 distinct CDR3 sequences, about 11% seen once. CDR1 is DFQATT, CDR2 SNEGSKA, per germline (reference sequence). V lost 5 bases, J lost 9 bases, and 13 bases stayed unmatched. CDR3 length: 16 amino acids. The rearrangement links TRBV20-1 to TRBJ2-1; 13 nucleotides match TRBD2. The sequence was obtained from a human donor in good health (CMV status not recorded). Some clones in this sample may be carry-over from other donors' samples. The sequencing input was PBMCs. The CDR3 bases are TGCAGTGCTCTCTCGCGGACTAGCGGGAGATTGGGTGAGCAGTTCTTC. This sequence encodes CSALSRTSGRLGEQFF.